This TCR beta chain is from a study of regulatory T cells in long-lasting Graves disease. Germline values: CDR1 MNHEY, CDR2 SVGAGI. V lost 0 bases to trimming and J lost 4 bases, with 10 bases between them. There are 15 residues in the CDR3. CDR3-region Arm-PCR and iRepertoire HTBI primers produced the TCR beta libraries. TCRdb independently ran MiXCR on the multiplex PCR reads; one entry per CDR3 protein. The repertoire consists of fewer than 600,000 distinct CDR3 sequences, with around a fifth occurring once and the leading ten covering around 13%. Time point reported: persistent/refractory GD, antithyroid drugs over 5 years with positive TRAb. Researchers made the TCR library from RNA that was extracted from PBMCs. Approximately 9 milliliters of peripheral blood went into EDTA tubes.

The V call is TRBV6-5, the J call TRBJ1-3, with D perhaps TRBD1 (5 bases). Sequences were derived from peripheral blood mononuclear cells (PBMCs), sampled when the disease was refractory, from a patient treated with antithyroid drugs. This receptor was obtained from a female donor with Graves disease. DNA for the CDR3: TGTGCCAGCAGTTACTCAGACAGACCGGGAAACACCATATATTTT. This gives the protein CASSYSDRPGNTIYF.